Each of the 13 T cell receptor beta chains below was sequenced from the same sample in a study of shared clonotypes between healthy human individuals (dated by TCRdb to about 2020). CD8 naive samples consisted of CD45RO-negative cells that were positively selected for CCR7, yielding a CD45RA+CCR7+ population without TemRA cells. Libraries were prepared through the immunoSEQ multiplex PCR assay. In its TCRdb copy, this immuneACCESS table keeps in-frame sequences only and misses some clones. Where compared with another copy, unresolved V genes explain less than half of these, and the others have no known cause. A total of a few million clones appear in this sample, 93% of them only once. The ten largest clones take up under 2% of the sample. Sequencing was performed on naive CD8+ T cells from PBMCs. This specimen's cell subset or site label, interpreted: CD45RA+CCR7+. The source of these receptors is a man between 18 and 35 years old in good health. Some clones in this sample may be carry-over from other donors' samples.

CDR3: CASSQNDRGQEETQYF. CDR3 DNA sequence: TGTGCCAGCAGCCAGAACGACAGGGGGCAAGAAGAGACCCAGTACTTC. The rearrangement joins TRBV7-8 to TRBJ2-5, with TRBD1 matching 10 bases. This CDR3 spans 16 amino acids. Trimming took 5 bases from V and 3 from J; bases not matched to a gene: 9. Germline V CDR1 and CDR2: SGHVS, FQNEAQ.

In DNA form, the CDR3 reads TGTGCCAGCAGCGGACAGGGGGCGCAATCATTCAATGAGCAGTTCTTC. It specifies CASSGQGAQSFNEQFF. The rearrangement uses TRBV9 and TRBJ2-1, with 10 bases aligning to TRBD1. CDR3 length equals 16 residues. V dropped 3 bases and J dropped 6; count of bases not matched to a gene: 9. Germline CDR1 and CDR2: SGDLS and YYNGEE.

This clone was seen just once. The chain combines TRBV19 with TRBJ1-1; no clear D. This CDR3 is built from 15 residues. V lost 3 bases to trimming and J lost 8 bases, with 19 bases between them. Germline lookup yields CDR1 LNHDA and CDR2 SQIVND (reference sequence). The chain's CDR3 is CASSIGGGLYMEAFF. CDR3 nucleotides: TGTGCCAGTAGTATTGGAGGCGGTCTGTACATGGAAGCTTTCTTT.

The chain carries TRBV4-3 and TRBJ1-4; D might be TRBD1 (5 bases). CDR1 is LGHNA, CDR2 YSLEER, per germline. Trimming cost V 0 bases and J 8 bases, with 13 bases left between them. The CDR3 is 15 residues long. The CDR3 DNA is TGCGCCAGCAGCCAAGATGGGGGAAGGAAGGAAAAACTGTTTTTT. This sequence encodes CASSQDGGRKEKLFF.

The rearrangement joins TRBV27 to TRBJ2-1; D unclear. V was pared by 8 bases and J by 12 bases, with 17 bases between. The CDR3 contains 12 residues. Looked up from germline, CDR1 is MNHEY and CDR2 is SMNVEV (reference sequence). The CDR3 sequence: CASGYLGVAQFF. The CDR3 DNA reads TGTGCCAGCGGTTACCTAGGAGTAGCGCAGTTCTTC.

CDR3: CASSLVGGGHEQFF. CDR3 nucleotide sequence: TGTGCCAGCAGCTTGGTGGGAGGGGGGCATGAGCAGTTCTTC. The rearrangement links TRBV5-4 to TRBJ2-1; D may be TRBD2 (7 bases). CDR1 is SGHNT and CDR2 is YYREEE in the germline V gene (reference sequence). V lost 0 bases, J lost 8 bases, and 12 bases lay in between. CDR3 length: 14 residues.

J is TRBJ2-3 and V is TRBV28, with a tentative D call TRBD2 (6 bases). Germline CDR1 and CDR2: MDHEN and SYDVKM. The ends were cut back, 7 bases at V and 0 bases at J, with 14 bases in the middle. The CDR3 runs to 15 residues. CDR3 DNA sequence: TGTGCCAGCACCCTCTCTAGCGTTAGCACAGATACGCAGTATTTT. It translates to CASTLSSVSTDTQYF.

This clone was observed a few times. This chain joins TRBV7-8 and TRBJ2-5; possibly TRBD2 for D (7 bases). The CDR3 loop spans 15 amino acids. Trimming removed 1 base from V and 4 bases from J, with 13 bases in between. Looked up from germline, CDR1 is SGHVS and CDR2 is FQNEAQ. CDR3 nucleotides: TGTGCCAGCAGCTTAGGGGGGGGCGGAACAGAGACCCAGTACTTC. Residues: CASSLGGGGTETQYF.

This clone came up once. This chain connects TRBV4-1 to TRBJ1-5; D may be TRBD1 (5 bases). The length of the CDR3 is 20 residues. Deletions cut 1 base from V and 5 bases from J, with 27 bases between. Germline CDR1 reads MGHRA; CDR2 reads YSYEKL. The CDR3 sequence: CASSQGARDGGRSIDQPQHF. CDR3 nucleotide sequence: TGCGCCAGCAGCCAAGGCGCACGGGACGGTGGCCGTTCAATTGATCAGCCCCAGCATTTT.

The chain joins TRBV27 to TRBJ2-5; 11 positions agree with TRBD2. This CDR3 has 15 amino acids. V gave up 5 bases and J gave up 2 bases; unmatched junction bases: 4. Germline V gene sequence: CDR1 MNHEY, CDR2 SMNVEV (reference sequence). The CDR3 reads CASSPRLAGQETQYF. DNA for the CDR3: TGTGCCAGCAGTCCCCGACTAGCGGGACAAGAGACCCAGTACTTC.

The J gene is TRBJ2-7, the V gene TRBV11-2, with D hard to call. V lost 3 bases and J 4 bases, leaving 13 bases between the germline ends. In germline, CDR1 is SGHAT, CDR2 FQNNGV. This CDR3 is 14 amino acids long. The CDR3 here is CASSFFGGPYEQYF. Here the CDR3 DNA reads TGTGCCAGCAGCTTTTTTGGCGGCCCGTACGAGCAGTACTTC. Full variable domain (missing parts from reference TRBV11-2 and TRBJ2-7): EAGVAQSPRYKIIEKRQSVAFWCNPISGHATLYWYQQILGQGPKLLIQFQNNGVVDDSQLPKDRFSAERLKGVDSTLKIQPAKLEDSAVYLCASSFFGGPYEQYFGPGTRLTVT.

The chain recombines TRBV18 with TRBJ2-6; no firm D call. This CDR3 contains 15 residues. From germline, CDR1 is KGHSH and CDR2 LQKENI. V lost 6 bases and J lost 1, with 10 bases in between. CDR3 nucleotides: TGTGCCAGCTCTCTAAATCCTTCTGGGGCCAACGTCCTGACTTTC. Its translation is CASSLNPSGANVLTF.

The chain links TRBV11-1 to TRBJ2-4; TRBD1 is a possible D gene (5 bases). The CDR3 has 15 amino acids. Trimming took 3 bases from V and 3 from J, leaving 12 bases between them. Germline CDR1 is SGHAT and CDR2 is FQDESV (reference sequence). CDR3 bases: TGTGCCAGCAGCTTTGGTACAGGTATCAAAAACATTCAGTACTTC. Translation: CASSFGTGIKNIQYF. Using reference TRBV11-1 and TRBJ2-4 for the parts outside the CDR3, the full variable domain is EAEVAQSPRYKITEKSQAVAFWCDPISGHATLYWYRQILGQGPELLVQFQDESVVDDSQLPKDRFSAERLKGVDSTLKIQPAELGDSAMYLCASSFGTGIKNIQYFGAGTRLSVL.